A single sample is the source of the 31 T cell receptor beta chains below, sequenced in a study of T cell repertoires in breast cancer. During the second nested PCR, blocking oligonucleotides suppressed genes that were not paired. Using its own MiXCR run on the emulsion pairing reads, TCRdb lists one record per CDR3 protein. The sample has about 40,000 distinct CDR3 sequences, 45% seen once; the top ten hold less than 70%. An expanded emulsion RT-PCR with primers for all TCR V genes paired CD8+ T cell chains. Specimen: CD8+ T cells. The source is a pool of human donors with breast cancer or a healthy control (not recorded which).

The chain uses TRBV5-1 and TRBJ1-1, with a possible D match to TRBD1 (6 bases). The ends were cut back, 9 bases at V and 1 base at J, with 10 bases in the middle. Germline CDR1 SGHRS, CDR2 YFSETQ. The CDR3 spans 12 residues. CDR3 nucleotide sequence: TGCGCCACCCAGGGACAGAACACTGAAGCTTTCTTT. Translation gives CATQGQNTEAFF.

The chain joins TRBV7-2 to TRBJ1-3; D uncertain. The length of the CDR3 is 13 residues. The V and J ends lost 5 bases and 4 bases respectively, with 9 bases between them. Germline CDR1 and CDR2: SGHTA and FQGNSA. The CDR3 DNA sequence: TGTGCCAGCAGCCCGCACAAGGGAAACACCATATATTTT. It translates to CASSPHKGNTIYF.

Of note for this clonotype: This clone may be a read error of a much larger clone one base away. The V call is TRBV25-1, the J call TRBJ1-3; 9 nucleotides agree with TRBD1. The CDR3 is made up of 16 amino acids. Germline CDR1 MGHDK, CDR2 SYGVNS. The CDR3 protein is CVSSESSGQGGNTIYF. CDR3 sequence (DNA): TGTGTCAGCAGTGAATCGTCGGGACAGGGAGGAAACACCATATATTTT.

The rearrangement links TRBV12-3 or TRBV12-4 to TRBJ2-1; no clear D. CDR3 size: 11 residues. Between the trimmed V and J ends, which lost 3 bases and 12 bases, there was a span of 9 bases. CDR3 sequence: CASSFGAGQFF. The CDR3 DNA reads TGTGCCAGCAGTTTTGGAGCCGGGCAGTTCTTC.

Remarks on this clonotype: This likely comes from a read error, as the CDR3 has no conserved phenylalanine or tryptophan at its end. The chain recombines TRBV12-3 or TRBV12-4 with TRBJ1-1; no clear D. The V end was cut by 2 bases, the J end by 5 bases, with 6 bases between. The CDR3 is made up of 12 amino acids. The CDR3 loop reads CASSLKRTEAFS. DNA of the CDR3: TGTGCCAGCAGTTTAAAGCGGACTGAAGCTTTCTCT.

The rearrangement links TRBV4-2 to TRBJ2-7, with D unclear. Germline V gene lookup returns CDR1 LGHNA and CDR2 YNFKEQ. The CDR3 is 17 residues long. V was clipped by 4 bases and J by 0 bases, with 19 bases between them. The CDR3 DNA reads TGTGCCAGCAGCCGGGATCAAGTTTCACCCCGCTCCTACGAGCAGTACTTC. Its translation is CASSRDQVSPRSYEQYF.

The chain employs TRBV20-1 and TRBJ2-7, with a weak D call TRBD2 (5 bases). This CDR3 region has 13 residues. V was pared by 1 base and J by 6 bases, with 13 bases between. Germline values: CDR1 DFQATT, CDR2 SNEGSKA (reference sequence). CDR3 nucleotides: TGCAGTGCTAGAGTGGACTTGCGGAGCGAGCAGTACTTC. It encodes CSARVDLRSEQYF.

V is TRBV12-3 or TRBV12-4 and J is TRBJ2-1, with TRBD2 matching over 7 bases. Trimming removed 3 bases from V and 7 bases from J; junction bases left unmatched: 9. This CDR3 comprises 15 residues. DNA of the CDR3: TGTGCCAGCAGTTTTCTTGGGGAGGGCCGTAATGAGCAGTTCTTC. It is translated as CASSFLGEGRNEQFF.

The chain carries TRBV19 and TRBJ2-7; D is undetermined. V was cut by 3 bases and J by 0 bases, with 9 bases left in between. CDR1 is LNHDA and CDR2 is SQIVND in the germline V gene (reference sequence). The CDR3 is made up of 14 amino acids. The CDR3 DNA sequence: TGTGCCAGTAGTATTGAGGCAGCCTCCTACGAGCAGTACTTC. It yields the protein CASSIEAASYEQYF.

The chain links TRBV3-1 to TRBJ2-7, with D possibly TRBD1 on 6 matching bases. The V and J ends lost 4 bases and 5 bases respectively, with 15 bases between them. CDR1 and CDR2 (germline): LGHDT, YNNKEL (reference sequence). The CDR3 is 14 amino acids. CDR3 nucleotide sequence: TGTGCCAGCAGCCTGCAGGGTGAGGGGGACGAGCAGTACTTC. It codes for CASSLQGEGDEQYF.

This clonotype has a count of ten or more. The rearrangement uses TRBV7-2 and TRBJ2-1; no clear D gene. Trimming shortened V by 5 bases and J by 6 bases, and 11 bases separated the two germline ends. The CDR3 is 13 residues long. From germline, CDR1 is SGHTA and CDR2 FQGNSA. In DNA form, the CDR3 reads TGTGCCAGCAGCCCCTCAGCGTCCAATGAGCAGTTCTTC. This encodes CASSPSASNEQFF.

This clonotype showed up just a few times. The junction and the germline gene differ at one end; a read error may be behind it. CDR3 sequence: CASSTINLAGVLFF. CDR3 nucleotides: TGTGCCAGCAGTACGATTAACCTAGCGGGGGTGCTGTTTTTT. The chain combines TRBV6-1 with TRBJ2-2, with 10 bases matching TRBD2. Germline V gene data show CDR1 as MNHNS and CDR2 as SASEGT. CDR3 length equals 14 residues.

This clonotype has just a few counts. The V and J genes are TRBV20-1 and TRBJ2-1, with D tentatively TRBD2 (5 bases). There are 14 residues in the CDR3. Trimming removed 8 bases at V and 11 bases at J, with 25 bases between. Germline loops: CDR1 DFQATT, CDR2 SNEGSKA (reference sequence). CDR3 DNA: TGCAGTCCCACGGCGGGCTCCGCGGTTTTCAAGCAGTTCTTC. This gives the protein CSPTAGSAVFKQFF.

V is TRBV7-3 and J is TRBJ2-5; 9 bases align to TRBD1. The CDR3 contains 17 residues. Germline CDR1 is SGHTA and CDR2 is FQGTGA. With 5 bases clipped from V and 2 bases from J, the junction kept 12 bases outside the gene matches. The CDR3 DNA reads as TGTGCCAGCAGCCCGAGTCGGGACAGGGTTTATCAAGAGACCCAGTACTTC. Its translation: CASSPSRDRVYQETQYF.

Concerning this clonotype itself: A much larger clone differs from this one at a single base, so this may be a read error. The chain is built from TRBV27 and TRBJ1-3; D is undetermined. CDR1 and CDR2 from the germline V gene are MNHEY and SMNVEV (reference sequence). The length of the CDR3 is 13 residues. Trimming left V 7 bases short and J 0 bases short, with 7 bases between. CDR3 bases: TGTGCCAGCAAACAGCGCTCTGGAAACACCATATATTTT. Translating gives CASKQRSGNTIYF.

Note on this clonotype: One end of the junction is discordant with germline, which a read error may explain. The rearrangement links TRBV27 to TRBJ1-2; TRBD1 agrees at 9 bases. The germline V gene has CDR1 MNHEY and CDR2 SMNVEV (reference sequence). This CDR3 has 15 amino acids. This chain's CDR3 is CASSLWTDRGDGYTF. The CDR3, as DNA: TGTGCCAGCAGTTTATGGACCGACAGGGGGGATGGCTACACCTTT.

As to this clonotype: One junction end disagrees with the germline gene, perhaps due to a read error. The rearrangement joins TRBV20-1 to TRBJ2-5; tentative D call: TRBD1 (6 bases). The CDR3 totals 13 residues. CDR1 DFQATT and CDR2 SNEGSKA come from the germline V gene (reference sequence). The CDR3 here is CSASRGGREAQYF. In nucleotides, the CDR3 is TGCAGCGCGAGCCGAGGGGGTCGAGAGGCCCAGTACTTC.

Of note for this clonotype: A read error may account for a junction end that differs from germline. This chain uses TRBV28 with TRBJ1-1; D gene uncertain. Looked up from germline, CDR1 is MDHEN and CDR2 is SYDVKM. CDR3 length: 15 amino acids. Written as DNA, the CDR3 is TGTGCCAGCAGTTTGATTGATGGCACGTCCACTGAACCTTTCTTT. Amino acids: CASSLIDGTSTEPFF.

This clonotype appeared once. The V gene is TRBV6-2 or TRBV6-3, the J gene TRBJ2-4; D ambiguous. CDR1 is MNHEY, CDR2 SVGEGT, per germline. V lost 4 bases to trimming and J lost 4 bases, with 8 bases between them. CDR3 length equals 13 residues. CDR3 DNA: TGTGCCAGCAGTTCCCGCTCGAAAAACATTCAGTACTTC. It encodes CASSSRSKNIQYF.

Turning to this clonotype: A much more abundant neighbour one base away suggests this may be a read error. The chain joins TRBV7-6 to TRBJ2-2; TRBD1 might be the D (7 bases). The germline V gene encodes CDR1 SGHVS and CDR2 FNYEAQ. The CDR3 covers 15 residues. For the CDR3, the DNA is TGTGCCAGCAGCTACAGGGGAACGGACACCGGGGGGCTGTTTTTT. Its protein product is CASSYRGTDTGGLFF.

This clonotype was detected ten times or more. The chain is built from TRBV27 and TRBJ2-5; maybe TRBD2 (7 bases). V was clipped by 2 bases and J by 5 bases, with 24 bases between them. Germline V gene lookup returns CDR1 MNHEY and CDR2 SMNVEV (reference sequence). This CDR3 is 18 amino acids long. The CDR3 DNA reads TGTGCCAGCAGTTTAGGCGGCAGGGGTGGGAGGGCCGTTGAGACCCAGTACTTC. It specifies CASSLGGRGGRAVETQYF.

J is TRBJ2-7 and V is TRBV2; no clear D. Deletions cut 6 bases from V and 6 bases from J, with 9 bases between. Germline V lookup: CDR1 SNHLY, CDR2 FYNNEI. CDR3 length: 11 residues. The CDR3 DNA reads TGTGCCAGCAGCGTTCGCCCCGAGCAGTACTTC. Its protein product is CASSVRPEQYF. The whole variable domain, filled in from reference TRBV2 and TRBJ2-7, reads EPEVTQTPSHQVTQMGQEVILRCVPISNHLYFYWYRQILGQKVEFLVSFYNNEISEKSEIFDDQFSVERPDGSNFTLKIRSTKLEDSAMYFCASSVRPEQYFGPGTRLTVT.

The chain combines TRBV14 with TRBJ2-1; a possible D gene is TRBD2 (6 bases). The CDR3 has 15 residues. Trimming cost V 2 bases and J 6 bases, with 14 bases left between them. Germline CDR1 and CDR2: SGHDN and FVKESK. This CDR3 is CASSQRRERRNEQFF. As DNA, the CDR3 is TGTGCCAGCAGCCAACGGCGGGAAAGGCGCAATGAGCAGTTCTTC.

The gene calls are TRBV20-1 and TRBJ2-1; D possibly corresponds to TRBD2 (6 bases). The CDR3 is 14 residues long. Germline V gives CDR1 DFQATT, CDR2 SNEGSKA (reference sequence). Trimming cost V 2 bases and J 3 bases, with 11 bases left between them. CDR3 DNA sequence: TGCAGTGCTAGAAGCGGGTTTGTCTACAATGAGCAGTTCTTC. Translated: CSARSGFVYNEQFF.

The V and J genes are TRBV10-3 and TRBJ2-2; D not certain. Deletions cut 6 bases from V and 3 bases from J, with 2 bases between. The CDR3 sequence is 11 residues long. The germline CDR1 and CDR2 sequences are ENHRY and SYGVKD. In DNA form, the CDR3 reads TGTGCCATCAGGTACACCGGGGAGCTGTTTTTT. Residues: CAIRYTGELFF.

The chain combines TRBV4-1 with TRBJ1-4; 8 nucleotides line up with TRBD1. J lost 1 base, V lost 1 base, and 17 bases had no gene match. Germline CDR1 reads MGHRA; CDR2 reads YSYEKL. This CDR3 is 21 amino acids long. CDR3 loop: CASSQVPFWTGRVGTNEKLFF. As DNA, the CDR3 is TGCGCCAGCAGCCAAGTTCCATTTTGGACAGGGAGAGTTGGAACTAATGAAAAACTGTTTTTT.

Many counts were recorded for this clonotype. Here the CDR3 DNA reads TGTGCCAGCCGGCCCTCCGGGACTAGCGGCCTCGAGCAGTTCTTC. This translates into CASRPSGTSGLEQFF. V and J are TRBV6-2 or TRBV6-3 and TRBJ2-1; TRBD2 aligns across 11 bases. Looked up from germline, CDR1 is MNHEY and CDR2 is SVGEGT. V dropped 8 bases and J dropped 10; count of bases not matched to a gene: 13. The CDR3 is made up of 15 amino acids.

The table lists this clonotype with many counts. This chain connects TRBV28 to TRBJ2-1, with no clear D. CDR1 is MDHEN, CDR2 SYDVKM, per germline. V was cut by 1 base and J by 9 bases, with 7 bases left in between. The CDR3 is 12 amino acids. CDR3 coding DNA: TGTGCCAGCAGTTTATCCCTTCGTGAGCAGTTCTTC. Its translation is CASSLSLREQFF.

This clonotype was picked up many times. The gene calls are TRBV25-1 and TRBJ1-1; a possible D gene is TRBD1 (6 bases). The CDR3 length is 12 residues. The germline gives CDR1 MGHDK, CDR2 SYGVNS. Trimming cost V 6 bases and J 6 bases, with 11 bases left between them. The CDR3 DNA reads as TGTGCCAGCAGCAGGGGAGGGGCTGAAGCTTTCTTT. Its translation: CASSRGGAEAFF.

The V gene is TRBV18, the J gene TRBJ2-7; possible D gene TRBD1, 5 bases. The germline V gene encodes CDR1 KGHSH and CDR2 LQKENI. The V end was cut by 6 bases, the J end by 3 bases, with 6 bases between. The CDR3 has 11 amino acids. The CDR3 protein is CASSDSYEQYF. The DNA for the CDR3 is TGTGCCAGCTCCGACAGCTACGAGCAGTACTTC.

In regard to this clonotype: This could be a read error, since a much larger clone is one nucleotide away. This CDR3 fails to terminate in the conserved phenylalanine or tryptophan, so it likely reflects a read error. The genes are TRBV28 and TRBJ1-1; D gene ambiguous. The germline CDR1 and CDR2 sequences are MDHEN and SYDVKM. V was pared by 8 bases and J by 8 bases, with 12 bases between. The CDR3 runs to 11 residues. CDR3 sequence: CASHNGVEAFL. The CDR3 DNA sequence: TGTGCCAGCCATAACGGGGTGGAAGCTTTCCTT.